Listed below are T cell receptor beta chains from one sample, sequenced in a study of radiotherapy plus CTLA-4 blockade in lung cancer. Clones were read by immunoSEQ multiplex PCR, and TCRdb kept only the in-frame ones, dropping some. The sample shows approximately 52,000 clones, 60% to 80% of them seen only once. Sample: peripheral blood, taken from a patient treated with radiotherapy plus ipilimumab. The receptors come from a human donor with non-small cell lung cancer whose response to radiotherapy plus ipilimumab could not be evaluated. The CDR3 runs from the conserved cysteine through the conserved F or W. Fields, in order: D gene, J gene, V gene, clone size, CDR3 protein, CDR3 DNA. The D gene is left open where the match is weak. Only some rows state a clone size, as once, few, many or a class for expanded clones.

. | TRBJ1-4 | TRBV7-8 | . | CASSSPAKGVNEKLFF | TGTGCCAGCAGCTCCCCCGCAAAAGGGGTCAACGAAAAACTGTTTTTT
. | TRBJ2-1 | TRBV7-7 | . | CASSLVGGNEQFF | TGTGCCAGCAGCTTAGTGGGGGGCAATGAGCAGTTCTTC
. | TRBJ2-7 | TRBV11-1 | . | CASSLGPNRGEQYF | TGTGCCAGCAGCCTGGGCCCGAACCGGGGTGAGCAGTACTTC
TRBD2 | TRBJ2-1 | TRBV5-1 | . | CASSSGTSGYNEQFF | TGCGCCAGCAGCTCCGGGACTAGCGGTTACAATGAGCAGTTCTTC
TRBD2 | TRBJ2-3 | TRBV9 | . | CASSPAAGVLNTQYF | TGTGCCAGCAGCCCGGCGGCGGGGGTCCTAAATACGCAGTATTTT
TRBD1 | TRBJ2-7 | TRBV4-2 | medium-sized | CASSHLQQGDGEQYF | TGTGCCAGCAGCCATCTCCAACAGGGGGATGGCGAGCAGTACTTC
TRBD1 | TRBJ2-3 | TRBV7-6 | . | CASTLNGRQGLADTQYF | TGTGCCAGCACCCTCAACGGGAGACAGGGGTTGGCAGATACGCAGTATTTT
. | TRBJ1-3 | TRBV5-6 | few | CASSRLDIRGSSSGNTIYF | TGTGCCAGCAGCAGATTGGATATACGAGGGTCCAGCTCTGGAAACACCATATATTTT
. | TRBJ2-1 | TRBV14 | . | CASSRQGNNEQFF | TGTGCCAGCAGCCGGCAGGGGAACAATGAGCAGTTCTTC
. | TRBJ2-5 | TRBV7-2 | . | CASSRYLGTETQYF | TGTGCCAGCAGCCGTTATCTAGGTACGGAGACCCAGTACTTC
. | TRBJ2-7 | TRBV27 | . | CASSRGGATYEQYF | TGTGCCAGCAGTCGGGGTGGAGCTACCTACGAGCAGTACTTC
TRBD1 | TRBJ1-5 | TRBV29-1 | . | CSVGDRVGQPQHF | TGCAGCGTGGGGGACAGGGTGGGCCAGCCCCAGCATTTT
. | TRBJ2-2 | TRBV7-4 | . | CASSLCGENTGELFF | TGTGCCAGCAGCTTATGCGGGGAGAACACCGGGGAGCTGTTTTTT
. | TRBJ1-3 | TRBV5-6 | few | CASSKPGLSSGNTIYF | TGTGCCAGCAGCAAACCGGGACTGAGCTCTGGAAACACCATATATTTT
TRBD1 | TRBJ1-1 | TRBV15 | . | CATSSYPGQGVNTEAFF | TGTGCCACCAGCAGCTACCCGGGACAGGGAGTGAACACTGAAGCTTTCTTT
TRBD2 | TRBJ2-1 | TRBV4-3 | few | CASHPSGTSGLNEQFF | TGCGCCAGCCACCCTTCGGGGACTAGCGGCCTCAATGAGCAGTTCTTC
TRBD1 | TRBJ1-5 | TRBV5-8 | . | CASSSADRGHNQPQHF | TGTGCCAGCAGCTCCGCCGACAGGGGGCACAATCAGCCCCAGCATTTT
TRBD1 | TRBJ2-7 | TRBV18 | . | CASYPSTGAKEQYF | TGTGCCAGCTACCCGTCGACAGGGGCCAAGGAGCAGTACTTC
. | TRBJ2-2 | TRBV18 | . | CASSPGPNTGELFF | TGTGCCAGCTCACCGGGGCCGAACACCGGGGAGCTGTTTTTT
TRBD2 | TRBJ2-3 | TRBV4-1 | . | CASSQWTRSGTDTQYF | TGCGCCAGCAGCCAGTGGACTAGGTCGGGCACAGATACGCAGTATTTT
TRBD1 | TRBJ2-6 | TRBV28 | . | CASWTGAPSGANVLTF | TGTGCCAGCTGGACAGGGGCCCCCTCTGGGGCCAACGTCCTGACTTTC
TRBD2 | TRBJ2-3 | TRBV9 | . | CASSTHLGGGESSTDTQYF | TGTGCCAGCAGCACGCACCTGGGCGGGGGAGAATCTAGCACAGATACGCAGTATTTT
. | TRBJ1-2 | TRBV5-1 | . | CASSNGANYGYTF | TGCGCCAGCAGTAACGGTGCTAACTATGGCTACACCTTC
TRBD2 | TRBJ2-1 | TRBV7-8 | few | CASSLDMREGRHEQFF | TGTGCCAGCAGCTTAGACATGCGGGAGGGCCGTCATGAGCAGTTCTTC
TRBD1 | TRBJ2-5 | TRBV7-8 | . | CASSPRRDRGLETQYF | TGTGCCAGCAGCCCCCGGCGGGACAGGGGTTTGGAGACCCAGTACTTC
TRBD1 | TRBJ1-5 | TRBV6-1 | . | CASSPGQRRYF | TGTGCCAGCAGTCCGGGACAGAGAAGGTATTTT
. | TRBJ1-2 | TRBV6-5 | . | CASSYNGVSGYTF | TGTGCCAGCAGTTACAACGGGGTTTCTGGCTACACCTTC
. | TRBJ1-5 | TRBV19 | . | CASSPNLDSHQPQHF | TGTGCCAGTAGTCCCAACCTCGACAGTCATCAGCCCCAGCATTTT
TRBD1 | TRBJ2-5 | TRBV28 | . | CASSPGGADQETQYF | TGTGCCAGCAGTCCAGGGGGCGCCGACCAAGAGACCCAGTACTTC
. | TRBJ1-5 | TRBV30 | . | CAWSNSIGQPQHF | TGTGCCTGGAGTAATAGCATTGGTCAGCCCCAGCATTTT
. | TRBJ2-2 | TRBV4-3 | . | CASSQDGIAVNTGELFF | TGCGCCAGCAGCCAAGATGGAATAGCGGTGAACACCGGGGAGCTGTTTTTT
TRBD1 | TRBJ1-2 | TRBV10-3 | . | CANGGQDYGYTF | TGTGCCAACGGGGGACAGGACTATGGCTACACCTTC
TRBD1 | TRBJ2-3 | TRBV23-1 | once | CASSHRDSYTDTQYF | TGCGCCAGCAGTCACCGGGACAGCTACACAGATACGCAGTATTTT
. | TRBJ2-5 | TRBV5-4 | . | CASSHSDQETQYF | TGTGCCAGCAGCCACTCCGACCAAGAGACCCAGTACTTC
. | TRBJ1-1 | TRBV7-2 | . | CASSWSGATQATNPQAFF | TGTGCCAGCAGCTGGTCTGGGGCTACACAGGCCACGAACCCACAAGCTTTCTTT
TRBD2 | TRBJ2-5 | TRBV9 | . | CASSVAGGVETQYF | TGTGCCAGCAGCGTAGCCGGGGGGGTAGAGACCCAGTACTTC
TRBD2 | TRBJ2-7 | TRBV5-1 | . | CASTTSGSSGEQYF | TGCGCCAGCACGACTAGCGGGAGTTCGGGCGAGCAGTACTTC
. | TRBJ1-1 | TRBV5-8 | once | CASSPYRVTEAFF | TGTGCCAGCAGCCCCTACAGGGTCACTGAAGCTTTCTTT
. | TRBJ2-1 | TRBV19 | medium-sized | CASSIGGHNEQFF | TGTGCCAGTAGTATAGGGGGCCACAATGAGCAGTTCTTC
TRBD1 | TRBJ1-2 | TRBV11-1 | . | CASSPLRTGGLDYGYTF | TGTGCCAGCAGCCCCCTTAGGACAGGGGGCCTGGACTATGGCTACACCTTC
. | TRBJ1-2 | TRBV7-8 | . | CASSLTPGEGYTF | TGTGCCAGCAGCTTAACCCCAGGGGAAGGCTACACCTTC
TRBD1 | TRBJ2-3 | TRBV27 | . | CASNFPPPGTARTDTQYF | TGTGCCAGCAATTTCCCTCCGCCCGGGACAGCTCGCACAGATACGCAGTATTTT